These 16 T cell receptor beta chains originate from one sample sequenced in a study of shared clonotypes between healthy human individuals (dated by TCRdb to the early 2020s). Library method: the immunoSEQ multiplex PCR assay. TCRdb's version of the immuneACCESS table is confined to in-frame rearrangements and falls short of the full clone set. An unresolved V gene accounts for under half of the shortfall where checked; the remainder is of unknown origin. Across this sample there are some 2,500,000 clones, with roughly 90% seen only once. 0.37% of the sample is taken by the ten largest. The sample comprised naive CD4+ T cells from PBMCs. This specimen's cell subset or site label, per the study, means: CD45RA+ positively selected. The receptor source for this set is a man between 18 and 29 years old in good health. Some clones in this sample may be carry-over from other donors' samples.

The chain couples TRBV4-1 to TRBJ2-5; no definite D call. V gave up 3 bases and J gave up 4 bases, with 9 bases separating them. This CDR3 is built from 13 residues. Germline V gene lookup returns CDR1 MGHRA and CDR2 YSYEKL. CDR3 sequence: CASSQGYLETQYF. The DNA of the CDR3 is TGCGCCAGCAGCCAGGGTTATCTAGAGACCCAGTACTTC.

The chain carries TRBV5-1 and TRBJ2-1, with 9 bases fitting TRBD2. V gave up 1 base and J gave up 6 bases; unmatched junction bases: 5. Germline assignment: CDR1 SGHRS and CDR2 YFSETQ. The CDR3 totals 15 residues. The chain's CDR3 is CASSLLLAGSNEQFF. The CDR3 coding sequence is TGCGCCAGCAGCTTGTTGCTAGCGGGAAGCAATGAGCAGTTCTTC.

Points on this clone: The same CDR3 can be traced to other DNA sequences in this sample. V usage is TRBV5-1 and J usage is TRBJ2-7, with 11 bases matching TRBD2. The V gene end was trimmed by 1 base and the J gene end by 4 bases; junction bases not matched to a gene: 1. Germline CDR1 reads SGHRS; CDR2 reads YFSETQ. This CDR3 is built from 14 residues. The CDR3 protein is CASSLIAGGYEQYF. CDR3 nucleotides: TGCGCCAGCAGCTTGATAGCGGGAGGGTACGAGCAGTACTTC.

J is TRBJ2-5 and V is TRBV4-3, with TRBD2 matching over 7 bases. TRBJ2-7 explains the end of the DNA better; the J call may be wrong. The CDR3 length is 17 residues. Germline V gene lookup returns CDR1 LGHNA and CDR2 YSLEER. The CDR3 DNA reads TGCGCCAGCAGCACAAACCTGGCGGGAGCGGGGTCTGACGAGCAGTACTTC. This gives the protein CASSTNLAGAGSDEQYF.

The chain is built from TRBV20-1 and TRBJ2-7; TRBD1 matches 8 bases. V lost 6 bases and J lost 6; bases outside the gene matches: 4. The CDR3 is 11 amino acids. CDR1 and CDR2 from the germline V gene are DFQATT and SNEGSKA (reference sequence). The CDR3 loop is CSAAGTGEQYF. CDR3 nucleotides: TGCAGTGCAGCTGGGACAGGCGAGCAGTACTTC.

The chain employs TRBV19 and TRBJ2-1; TRBD2 matches at 11 bases. CDR3 length: 18 amino acids. Trimming removed 10 bases from V and 0 bases from J; junction bases left unmatched: 14. Looked up from germline, CDR1 is LNHDA and CDR2 is SQIVND (reference sequence). The CDR3 region has the DNA TGTGCCATCAGACTAGCGGGACCCTCCGTCGGCTCCTACAATGAGCAGTTCTTC. Translating gives CAIRLAGPSVGSYNEQFF.

The chain couples TRBV4-1 to TRBJ2-7; TRBD2 aligns across 10 bases. The CDR3 has 20 residues. Trimming at V came to 0 bases and at J to 6 bases, leaving 20 bases not matched to a gene. The V gene's germline CDR1 is MGHRA and CDR2 YSYEKL. CDR3 bases: TGCGCCAGCAGCCAAGATTCGTTTAGAGGAAGCGGGAGGGCCCTCTTCGAGCAGTACTTC. Its protein is CASSQDSFRGSGRALFEQYF.

V and J are TRBV5-1 and TRBJ2-5, with D possibly being TRBD2 (7 bases). CDR1 and CDR2 from the germline V gene are SGHRS and YFSETQ. This CDR3 is 15 amino acids long. V was shortened by 4 bases and J by 4 bases, with 17 bases between the two germline ends. Written as DNA, the CDR3 is TGCGCCAGCAGCCCGACCGGGGGGCCGGGAGAGACCCAGTACTTC. Protein product: CASSPTGGPGETQYF. Full variable domain (missing parts from reference TRBV5-1 and TRBJ2-5): KAGVTQTPRYLIKTRGQQVTLSCSPISGHRSVSWYQQTPGQGLQFLFEYFSETQRNKGNFPGRFSGRQFSNSRSEMNVSTLELGDSALYLCASSPTGGPGETQYFGPGTRLLVL.

This clone showed up just once. The chain recombines TRBV30 with TRBJ2-1; D remains unclear. Germline V gene data show CDR1 as GTSNPN and CDR2 as SVGIG (reference sequence). CDR3 length: 12 amino acids. V dropped 2 bases and J dropped 9 bases, with 11 bases sitting between them. The CDR3 here is CAWSPGLGEQFF. The CDR3 DNA follows: TGTGCCTGGAGTCCTGGGCTGGGTGAGCAGTTCTTC.

The chain links TRBV9 to TRBJ1-5; D gene uncertain. The germline gives CDR1 SGDLS, CDR2 YYNGEE. CDR3 length: 14 amino acids. With 3 bases removed from V and 7 bases from J, the gap between germline ends came to 14 bases. CDR3 region: CASSALSHGQPQHF. Written as DNA, the CDR3 is TGTGCCAGCAGCGCCCTATCGCATGGACAGCCCCAGCATTTT. Full variable domain (outside the CDR3, taken from reference TRBV9 and TRBJ1-5): DSGVTQTPKHLITATGQRVTLRCSPRSGDLSVYWYQQSLDQGLQFLIQYYNGEERAKGNILERFSAQQFPDLHSELNLSSLELGDSALYFCASSALSHGQPQHFGDGTRLSIL.

The genes are TRBV7-9 and TRBJ1-4; possible D gene TRBD1, 6 bases. Trimming stripped 4 bases from V and 2 bases from J, with 23 bases between. CDR1 is SEHNR, CDR2 FQNEAQ, per germline (reference sequence). This CDR3 has 19 amino acids. In DNA, the CDR3 is TGTGCCAGCAGCTCGACGCTTAATGTTCCAGGGGTGACTAATGAAAAACTGTTTTTT. Its translation is CASSSTLNVPGVTNEKLFF.

This chain links TRBV4-1 with TRBJ2-5; 7 bases map to TRBD1. Germline V lookup: CDR1 MGHRA, CDR2 YSYEKL. The CDR3 length is 14 residues. J was trimmed by 1 base and V by 8 bases; bases with no gene match: 7. CDR3 in DNA: TGCGCCAGCCGAAAGACAGGGTTCCAAGAGACCCAGTACTTC. It is translated as CASRKTGFQETQYF.

V is TRBV21-1 and J is TRBJ1-3; the table names TRBD1, a call not compared with the DNA. TRBV21-1 is classified as a pseudogene. This CDR3 is 23 amino acids long. The CDR3 nucleotides read TGTGCCAGCAGCAAAAAGGCTACCCGGTCCGGGACAGGGGACCGTTTCTGTGGAAACACCATATATTTT. This gives the protein CASSKKATRSGTGDRFCGNTIYF.

V gene TRBV7-8 combines with J gene TRBJ1-2, with D possibly matching TRBD1 (6 bases). Germline CDR1 SGHVS, CDR2 FQNEAQ. The CDR3 runs to 14 residues. The germline V and J ends were trimmed by 2 bases and 7 bases, with 14 bases remaining between them. The CDR3: CASSLRRGNSGYTF. CDR3 nucleotides: TGTGCCAGCAGCTTACGCAGGGGCAATAGTGGCTACACCTTC.

The V gene is TRBV28, the J gene TRBJ2-6; maybe TRBD2 (5 bases). The CDR3 spans 15 residues. V gave up 3 bases and J gave up 6 bases, with 12 bases separating them. The V gene's germline CDR1 is MDHEN and CDR2 SYDVKM. CDR3 coding DNA: TGTGCCAGCAGTTTGAGGGTCTCGGAGGCCAACGTCCTGACTTTC. It translates to CASSLRVSEANVLTF.

The chain joins TRBV12-2 to TRBJ1-3; the D segment call TRBD1 is taken from the table without a DNA check. TRBV12-2 is listed as a pseudogene. This CDR3 is 16 amino acids long. The CDR3 here is CASRLGQQSSGNTIYF. CDR3 nucleotides: TGTGCAAGTCGCTTAGGACAGCAAAGCTCTGGAAACACCATATATTTT.